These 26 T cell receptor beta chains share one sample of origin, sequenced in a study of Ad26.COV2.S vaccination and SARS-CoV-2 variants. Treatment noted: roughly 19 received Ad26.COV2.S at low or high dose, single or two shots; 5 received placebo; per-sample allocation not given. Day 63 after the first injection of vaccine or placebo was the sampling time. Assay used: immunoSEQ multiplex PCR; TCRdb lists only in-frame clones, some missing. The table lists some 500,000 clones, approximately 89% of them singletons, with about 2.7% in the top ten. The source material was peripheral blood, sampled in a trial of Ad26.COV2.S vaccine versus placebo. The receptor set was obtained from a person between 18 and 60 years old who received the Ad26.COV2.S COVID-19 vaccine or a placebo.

CDR3 region: CASSELLAAYEQYF. CDR3 sequence (DNA): TGTGCCAGCAGTGAGTTACTAGCGGCCTACGAGCAGTACTTC. This chain links TRBV2 with TRBJ2-7; 8 bases fit TRBD2. Germline values: CDR1 SNHLY, CDR2 FYNNEI. V shed 3 bases, J shed 2 bases, and the junction held 3 bases outside the gene matches. The CDR3 is made up of 14 amino acids.

CDR3 sequence: CASSITGTGVDNEKLFF. Here the CDR3 DNA reads TGTGCCAGCAGCATTACCGGGACAGGAGTTGACAATGAAAAACTGTTTTTT. The chain couples TRBV5-4 to TRBJ1-4, with 8 positions matching TRBD1. The junction had 13 bases not matched to a gene; V was cut back by 4 bases and J by 5 bases. Germline assignment: CDR1 SGHNT and CDR2 YYREEE (reference sequence). The CDR3 has 17 residues.

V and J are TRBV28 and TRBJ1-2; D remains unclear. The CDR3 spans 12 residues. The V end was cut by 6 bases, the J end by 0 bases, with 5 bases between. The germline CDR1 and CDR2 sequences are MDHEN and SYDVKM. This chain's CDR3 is CASRQTNYGYTF. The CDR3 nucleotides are TGTGCCAGCAGGCAGACTAACTATGGCTACACCTTC.

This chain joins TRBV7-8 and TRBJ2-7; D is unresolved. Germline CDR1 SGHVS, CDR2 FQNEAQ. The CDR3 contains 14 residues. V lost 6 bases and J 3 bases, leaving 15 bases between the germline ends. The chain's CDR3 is CASSSSRSSYEQYF. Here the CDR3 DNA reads TGTGCCAGCAGTTCAAGTAGGTCCAGCTACGAGCAGTACTTC.

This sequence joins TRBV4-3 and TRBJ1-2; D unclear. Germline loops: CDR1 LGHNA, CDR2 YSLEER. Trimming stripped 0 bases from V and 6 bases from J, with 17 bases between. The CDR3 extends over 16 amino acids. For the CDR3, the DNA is TGCGCCAGCAGCCAAGATTCGCGGGCTGACTGGGATGGCTACACCTTC. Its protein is CASSQDSRADWDGYTF.

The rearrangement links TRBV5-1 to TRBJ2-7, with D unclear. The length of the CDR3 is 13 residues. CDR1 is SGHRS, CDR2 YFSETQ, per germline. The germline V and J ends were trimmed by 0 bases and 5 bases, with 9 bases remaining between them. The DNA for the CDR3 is TGCGCCAGCAGCTTGGACGCTCCAAACGAGCAGTACTTC. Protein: CASSLDAPNEQYF. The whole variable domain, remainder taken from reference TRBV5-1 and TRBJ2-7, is KAGVTQTPRYLIKTRGQQVTLSCSPISGHRSVSWYQQTPGQGLQFLFEYFSETQRNKGNFPGRFSGRQFSNSRSEMNVSTLELGDSALYLCASSLDAPNEQYFGPGTRLTVT.

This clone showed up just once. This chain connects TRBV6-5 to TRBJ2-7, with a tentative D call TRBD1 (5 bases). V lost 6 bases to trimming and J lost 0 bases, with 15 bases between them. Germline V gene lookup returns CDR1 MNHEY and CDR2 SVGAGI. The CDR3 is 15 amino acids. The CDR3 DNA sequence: TGTGCCAGCAGCTTTGTTCCCGACAGCTCCTACGAGCAGTACTTC. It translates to CASSFVPDSSYEQYF.

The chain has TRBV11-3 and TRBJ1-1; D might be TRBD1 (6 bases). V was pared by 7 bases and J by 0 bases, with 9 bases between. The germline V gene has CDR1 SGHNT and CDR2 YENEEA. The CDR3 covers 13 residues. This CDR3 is CASKQGLNTEAFF. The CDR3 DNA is TGTGCCAGCAAACAGGGCCTGAACACTGAAGCTTTCTTT.

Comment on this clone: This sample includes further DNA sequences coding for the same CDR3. CDR3 coding DNA: TGTGCCAGCAGTGATCGATTCACAGATACGCAGTATTTT. Protein: CASSDRFTDTQYF. This rearrangement joins TRBV6-1 to TRBJ2-3; D is uncertain. The V end was cut by 3 bases, the J end by 2 bases, with 6 bases between. CDR1 and CDR2 (germline): MNHNS, SASEGT. This CDR3 is 13 amino acids long.

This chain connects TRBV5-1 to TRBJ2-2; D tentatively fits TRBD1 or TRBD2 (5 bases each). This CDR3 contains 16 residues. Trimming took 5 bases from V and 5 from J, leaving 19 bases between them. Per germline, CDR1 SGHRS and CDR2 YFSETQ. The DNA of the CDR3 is TGCGCCAGCAGTTCAAGGTGGCAGGGAGTAACCGGGGAGCTGTTTTTT. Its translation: CASSSRWQGVTGELFF.

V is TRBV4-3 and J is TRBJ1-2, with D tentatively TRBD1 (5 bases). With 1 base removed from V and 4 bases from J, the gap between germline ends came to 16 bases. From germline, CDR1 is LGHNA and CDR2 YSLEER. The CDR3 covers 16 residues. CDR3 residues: CASSQGRADTTYGYTF. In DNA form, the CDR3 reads TGCGCCAGCAGCCAAGGTCGAGCGGACACTACCTATGGCTACACCTTC.

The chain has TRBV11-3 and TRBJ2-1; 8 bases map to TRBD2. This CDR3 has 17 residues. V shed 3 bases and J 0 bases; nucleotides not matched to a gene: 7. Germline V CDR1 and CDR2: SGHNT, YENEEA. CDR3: CASSLGSGTSSYNEQFF. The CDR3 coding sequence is TGTGCCAGCAGCTTGGGTTCTGGGACTAGCTCCTACAATGAGCAGTTCTTC.

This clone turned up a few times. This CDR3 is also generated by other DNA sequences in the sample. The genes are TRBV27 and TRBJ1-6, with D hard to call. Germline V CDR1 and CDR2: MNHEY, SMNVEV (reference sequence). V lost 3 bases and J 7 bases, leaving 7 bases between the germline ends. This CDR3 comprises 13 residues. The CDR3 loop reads CASSLGGNSPLHF. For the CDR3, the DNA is TGTGCCAGCAGTTTGGGAGGGAATTCACCCCTCCACTTT.

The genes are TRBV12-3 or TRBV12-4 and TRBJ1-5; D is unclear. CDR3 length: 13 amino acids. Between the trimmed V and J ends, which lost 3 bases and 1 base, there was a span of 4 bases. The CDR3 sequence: CASSFWSNQPQHF. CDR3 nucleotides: TGTGCCAGCAGTTTTTGGAGCAATCAGCCCCAGCATTTT.

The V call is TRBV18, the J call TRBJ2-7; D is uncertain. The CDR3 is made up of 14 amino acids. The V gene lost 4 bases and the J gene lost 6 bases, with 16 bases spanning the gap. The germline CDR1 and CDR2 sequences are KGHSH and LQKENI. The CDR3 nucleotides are TGTGCCAGCTCACACCACCAGGACCCATCCGAGCAGTACGTC. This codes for CASSHHQDPSEQYV.

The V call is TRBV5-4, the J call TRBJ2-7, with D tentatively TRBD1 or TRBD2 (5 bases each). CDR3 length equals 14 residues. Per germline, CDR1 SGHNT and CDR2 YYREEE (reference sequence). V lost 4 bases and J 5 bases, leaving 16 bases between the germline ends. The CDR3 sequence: CASSRRDGGHEQYF. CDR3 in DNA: TGTGCCAGCAGCCGACGTGATGGGGGACACGAGCAGTACTTC.

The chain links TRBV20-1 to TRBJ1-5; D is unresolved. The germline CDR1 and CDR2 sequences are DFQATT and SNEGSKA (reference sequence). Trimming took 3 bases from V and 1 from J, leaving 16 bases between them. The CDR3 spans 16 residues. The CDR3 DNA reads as TGCAGTGCTAGTAGTATTGTGCGAGGGAGCAATCAGCCCCAGCATTTT. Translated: CSASSIVRGSNQPQHF.

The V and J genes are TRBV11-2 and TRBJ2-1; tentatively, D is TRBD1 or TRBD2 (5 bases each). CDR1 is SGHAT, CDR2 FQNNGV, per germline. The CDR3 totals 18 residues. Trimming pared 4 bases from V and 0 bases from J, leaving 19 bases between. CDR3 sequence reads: CASSSPLRGGSSYNEQFF. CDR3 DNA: TGTGCCAGCAGCTCCCCCCTTAGGGGCGGGTCCTCCTACAATGAGCAGTTCTTC.

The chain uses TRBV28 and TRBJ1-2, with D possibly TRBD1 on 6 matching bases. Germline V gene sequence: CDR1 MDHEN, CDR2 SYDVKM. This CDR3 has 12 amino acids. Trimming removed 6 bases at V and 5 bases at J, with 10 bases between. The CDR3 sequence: CASRDTGYGYTF. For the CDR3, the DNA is TGTGCCAGCAGGGATACAGGGTATGGCTACACCTTC.

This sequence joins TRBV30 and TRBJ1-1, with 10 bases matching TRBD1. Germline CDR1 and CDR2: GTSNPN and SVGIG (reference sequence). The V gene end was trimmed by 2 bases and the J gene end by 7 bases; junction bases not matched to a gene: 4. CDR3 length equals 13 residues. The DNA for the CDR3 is TGTGCCTGGAGTCCGGGACAGGGGATTGAAGCTTTCTTT. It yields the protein CAWSPGQGIEAFF.

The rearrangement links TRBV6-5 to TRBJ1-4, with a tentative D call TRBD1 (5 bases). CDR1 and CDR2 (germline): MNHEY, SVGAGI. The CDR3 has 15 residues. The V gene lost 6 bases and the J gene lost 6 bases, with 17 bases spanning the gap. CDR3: CASRRYGRGDEKLFF. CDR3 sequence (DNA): TGTGCCAGCAGACGGTATGGTAGGGGCGATGAAAAACTGTTTTTT.

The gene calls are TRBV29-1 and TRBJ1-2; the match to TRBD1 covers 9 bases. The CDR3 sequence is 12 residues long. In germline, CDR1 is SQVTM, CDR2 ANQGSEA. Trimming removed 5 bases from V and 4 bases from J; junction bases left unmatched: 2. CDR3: CSVWGQGYGYTF. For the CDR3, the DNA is TGCAGCGTTTGGGGACAGGGCTATGGCTACACCTTC.

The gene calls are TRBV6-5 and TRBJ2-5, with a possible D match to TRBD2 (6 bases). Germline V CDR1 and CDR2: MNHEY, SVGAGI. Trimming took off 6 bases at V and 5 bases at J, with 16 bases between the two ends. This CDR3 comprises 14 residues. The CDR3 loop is CASSYLLASETQYF. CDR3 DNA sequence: TGTGCCAGCAGCTACCTACTAGCATCGGAGACCCAGTACTTC.

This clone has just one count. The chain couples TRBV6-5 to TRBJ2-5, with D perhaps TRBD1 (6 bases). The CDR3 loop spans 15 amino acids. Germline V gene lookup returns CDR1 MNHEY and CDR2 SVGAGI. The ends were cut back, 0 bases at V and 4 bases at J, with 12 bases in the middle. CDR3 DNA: TGTGCCAGCAGTTACTCGAATTGGGGGCGAGAGACCCAGTACTTC. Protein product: CASSYSNWGRETQYF.

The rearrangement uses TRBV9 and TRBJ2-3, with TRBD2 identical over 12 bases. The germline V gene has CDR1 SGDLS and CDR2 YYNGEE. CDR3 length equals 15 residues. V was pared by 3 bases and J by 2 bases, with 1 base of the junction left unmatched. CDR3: CASSASGGATDTQYF. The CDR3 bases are TGTGCCAGCAGCGCTAGCGGGGGGGCCACAGATACGCAGTATTTT.

In nucleotides, the CDR3 is TGCGCCAGCAACGCGAGGCCTAACGACGGAAACACCATATATTTT. Protein sequence: CASNARPNDGNTIYF. This chain uses TRBV4-1 with TRBJ1-3, with no clear D. V gave up 7 bases and J gave up 4 bases, with 17 bases separating them. The V gene's germline CDR1 is MGHRA and CDR2 YSYEKL. The CDR3 totals 15 residues.